This entry lists 30 T cell receptor beta chains sequenced from one sample in a study of T cell responses to AZD1222 COVID-19 vaccine. Using immunoSEQ multiplex PCR, the repertoire was profiled, and TCRdb retains in-frame clones only, with some absent. The sample contains about 87,000 clones, around 87% of which appear only once. This material consisted of peripheral blood, taken on day 0 of AZD1222 vaccination. The receptors come from an adult in good health.

The V call is TRBV7-3, the J call TRBJ2-5, with TRBD2 as a possible D gene (5 bases). V was pared by 2 bases and J by 1 base, with 11 bases between. The CDR3 is made up of 15 amino acids. The germline CDR1 and CDR2 sequences are SGHTA and FQGTGA. CDR3 DNA sequence: TGTGCCAGCAGCTTATCTAGCAACCGCCAAGAGACCCAGTACTTC. It specifies CASSLSSNRQETQYF.

V usage is TRBV5-5 and J usage is TRBJ1-5; D gene unclear. The V and J ends lost 0 bases and 4 bases respectively, with 11 bases between them. CDR1 is SGHKS and CDR2 is YYEKEE in the germline V gene (reference sequence). CDR3 length equals 15 residues. This CDR3 is CASSLVPGENQPQHF. CDR3 in DNA: TGTGCCAGCAGCTTGGTCCCCGGGGAAAATCAGCCCCAGCATTTT.

The V gene is TRBV4-1, the J gene TRBJ2-1; TRBD2 matches 9 bases. CDR3 length: 14 amino acids. Germline V gene data show CDR1 as MGHRA and CDR2 as YSYEKL. V trimming: 6 bases; J trimming: 10 bases; junction bases outside the gene matches: 10. CDR3 region: CASSNGGGGSEQFF. CDR3 coding DNA: TGCGCCAGCAGTAATGGCGGGGGGGGCTCCGAGCAGTTCTTC.

As DNA, the CDR3 is TGTGCCAGCAGCTTAGGGACTAGCGGGAGCACAGATACGCAGTATTTT. The encoded protein is CASSLGTSGSTDTQYF. V gene TRBV7-2 combines with J gene TRBJ2-3; 11 bases are shared with TRBD2. Per the germline V gene, CDR1 is SGHTA and CDR2 is FQGNSA. The CDR3 is 16 amino acids. After removal of 1 base from V and 0 bases from J, the junction contained 0 bases not matched to a gene.

V is TRBV12-3 or TRBV12-4 and J is TRBJ1-3; D gene unclear. The CDR3 is made up of 11 amino acids. Trimming took off 3 bases at V and 8 bases at J, with 5 bases between the two ends. CDR3 sequence reads: CASSLADTIYF. The CDR3, as DNA: TGTGCCAGCAGTTTGGCGGACACCATATATTTT.

The V call is TRBV4-1, the J call TRBJ2-1; tentative D call: TRBD2 (6 bases). V was trimmed by 1 base and J by 5 bases, leaving 15 bases between them. Germline lookup yields CDR1 MGHRA and CDR2 YSYEKL. The CDR3 spans 16 residues. CDR3 region: CASSQVEGRPDNEQFF. As DNA, the CDR3 is TGCGCCAGCAGCCAAGTGGAGGGCCGCCCTGACAATGAGCAGTTCTTC.

The chain uses TRBV27 and TRBJ1-2; the D is unclear. The V end lost 3 bases, the J end lost 0 bases, and 5 bases lay between the germline ends. The CDR3 loop spans 13 amino acids. Germline V CDR1 and CDR2: MNHEY, SMNVEV (reference sequence). For the CDR3, the DNA is TGTGCCAGCAGTTTGTCCCCTAACTATGGCTACACCTTC. This translates into CASSLSPNYGYTF.

The chain employs TRBV11-3 and TRBJ2-3; D call uncertain. Germline CDR1 and CDR2: SGHNT and YENEEA. V shed 6 bases and J shed 3 bases, with 7 bases lying between them. The CDR3 runs 12 residues. As DNA, the CDR3 is TGTGCCAGCAGTGGCTCAACAGATACGCAGTATTTT. It encodes CASSGSTDTQYF.

The chain carries TRBV12-5 and TRBJ1-4; weak D call: TRBD1 (5 bases). The CDR3 consists of 13 residues. Germline assignment: CDR1 LGHNT and CDR2 FRNRAP. Trimming cost V 10 bases and J 1 base, with 10 bases left between them. CDR3: CATARETNEKLFF. The CDR3 DNA is TGTGCTACCGCCAGGGAAACTAATGAAAAACTGTTTTTT.

The chain employs TRBV14 and TRBJ1-1, with D unclear. This CDR3 has 13 residues. Germline CDR1 and CDR2: SGHDN and FVKESK. Trimming took 0 bases from V and 1 from J, leaving 3 bases between them. The chain's CDR3 is CASSQDSNTEAFF. As DNA, the CDR3 is TGTGCCAGCAGCCAAGATTCGAACACTGAAGCTTTCTTT.

CDR3 sequence (DNA): TGTGCCAGCTCTACCTCGTGGGTGGGATCCTACGAGCAGTACTTC. As protein: CASSTSWVGSYEQYF. V and J are TRBV7-2 and TRBJ2-7; no clear D. The V end lost 8 bases, the J end lost 1 base, and 18 bases lay between the germline ends. Germline CDR1 and CDR2: SGHTA and FQGNSA. This CDR3 spans 15 amino acids.

The V call is TRBV9, the J call TRBJ1-2; no clear D. The length of the CDR3 is 14 residues. Trimming stripped 3 bases from V and 6 bases from J, with 15 bases between. Germline V gene lookup returns CDR1 SGDLS and CDR2 YYNGEE. The CDR3, as DNA: TGTGCCAGCAGCGGCACCATAGCAAATCATGGCTACACCTTC. This gives the protein CASSGTIANHGYTF.

The genes are TRBV7-2 and TRBJ2-4, with D perhaps TRBD2 (5 bases). The CDR3 sequence is 14 residues long. Per germline, CDR1 SGHTA and CDR2 FQGNSA. Between the trimmed V and J ends, which lost 4 bases and 4 bases, there was a span of 11 bases. In DNA form, the CDR3 reads TGTGCCAGCAGCTCCCCGGGGAAGAAAAACATTCAGTACTTC. Its protein is CASSSPGKKNIQYF.

This chain links TRBV4-3 with TRBJ1-2; D possibly corresponds to TRBD1 (5 bases). CDR3 size: 14 residues. From germline, CDR1 is LGHNA and CDR2 YSLEER. The V end lost 0 bases, the J end lost 6 bases, and 11 bases lay between the germline ends. The CDR3 loop reads CASSQDPQGDGYTF. CDR3 sequence (DNA): TGCGCCAGCAGCCAAGATCCTCAGGGCGATGGCTACACCTTC.

The rearrangement uses TRBV19 and TRBJ1-2, with D possibly TRBD1 on 5 matching bases. This CDR3 comprises 14 residues. The germline V gene has CDR1 LNHDA and CDR2 SQIVND (reference sequence). The V end was cut by 5 bases, the J end by 14 bases, with 24 bases between. The DNA for the CDR3 is TGTGCCAGTAGTTTGGGGGAAGGCATAATGGCGAGAACCTTC. Protein sequence: CASSLGEGIMARTF.

The V gene is TRBV5-1, the J gene TRBJ1-6; a weak D match, TRBD1 (5 bases). The CDR3 contains 16 residues. Germline values: CDR1 SGHRS, CDR2 YFSETQ. V was pared by 2 bases and J by 0 bases, with 9 bases between. The CDR3 reads CASSLQVSSYNSPLHF. CDR3 DNA: TGCGCCAGCAGCTTACAGGTTTCCTCCTATAATTCACCCCTCCACTTT.

This chain links TRBV20-1 with TRBJ2-7; TRBD2 agrees at 9 bases. This CDR3 is 14 amino acids long. Trimming took 3 bases from V and 0 from J; bases not matched to a gene: 3. Per germline, CDR1 DFQATT and CDR2 SNEGSKA (reference sequence). The CDR3 loop is CSASGGGASYEQYF. The CDR3 region has the DNA TGCAGTGCTAGTGGCGGGGGGGCCTCCTACGAGCAGTACTTC.

This clone was seen repeatedly, ten times or more. This chain connects TRBV7-2 to TRBJ1-6; no firm D call. The CDR3 covers 14 residues. Between the trimmed V and J ends, which lost 0 bases and 7 bases, there was a span of 7 bases. Per the germline V gene, CDR1 is SGHTA and CDR2 is FQGNSA. The CDR3 sequence: CASSLARQNSPLHF. The CDR3 bases are TGTGCCAGCAGCTTAGCTAGGCAGAATTCACCCCTCCACTTT.

The chain employs TRBV5-1 and TRBJ2-7; 11 bases line up with TRBD1. The germline V gene encodes CDR1 SGHRS and CDR2 YFSETQ. The length of the CDR3 is 18 residues. The V gene end was trimmed by 4 bases and the J gene end by 5 bases; junction bases not matched to a gene: 17. The chain's CDR3 is CASSRDRGQGATSDEQYF. The CDR3 nucleotides read TGCGCCAGCAGCCGGGATAGAGGACAGGGGGCAACTTCAGACGAGCAGTACTTC.

The V gene is TRBV29-1, the J gene TRBJ1-1; D perhaps matches TRBD1 (6 bases). Germline CDR1 reads SQVTM; CDR2 reads ANQGSEA. The CDR3 spans 11 residues. V was pared by 7 bases and J by 13 bases, with 19 bases between. DNA for the CDR3: TGCAGCGCTATCAAACAGGGCAGTGATTTCTTT. The encoded protein is CSAIKQGSDFF.

CDR3 residues: CASSLDPPHPSGGNTDTQYF. The DNA for the CDR3 is TGTGCCAGCAGCTTAGATCCCCCCCATCCTAGCGGGGGGAACACAGATACGCAGTATTTT. The chain employs TRBV11-2 and TRBJ2-3; 11 bases are shared with TRBD2. This CDR3 region has 20 residues. The J segment lost 2 bases and the V segment lost 0 bases, leaving 13 bases of the junction unmatched. The germline CDR1 and CDR2 sequences are SGHAT and FQNNGV. The whole variable domain, filled in from reference TRBV11-2 and TRBJ2-3, reads EAGVAQSPRYKIIEKRQSVAFWCNPISGHATLYWYQQILGQGPKLLIQFQNNGVVDDSQLPKDRFSAERLKGVDSTLKIQPAKLEDSAVYLCASSLDPPHPSGGNTDTQYFGPGTRLTVL.

The chain has TRBV7-9 and TRBJ1-1; D call uncertain. CDR1 is SEHNR, CDR2 FQNEAQ, per germline (reference sequence). This CDR3 has 12 amino acids. V lost 0 bases and J 14 bases, leaving 13 bases between the germline ends. Here the CDR3 DNA reads TGTGCCAGCAGCTTAGCCCCAGCCCAAGGGTTCTTT. It encodes CASSLAPAQGFF.

This chain links TRBV5-5 with TRBJ1-3; a weak D match, TRBD1 (6 bases). Germline V gene data show CDR1 as SGHKS and CDR2 as YYEKEE (reference sequence). V was clipped by 3 bases and J by 2 bases, with 12 bases between them. CDR3 length equals 15 residues. The CDR3 reads CASSYYRVTGNTIYF. The CDR3 nucleotides are TGTGCCAGCAGCTACTACAGGGTCACTGGAAACACCATATATTTT.

V and J are TRBV7-2 and TRBJ2-2, with 7 nucleotides matching TRBD2. Germline-derived CDR1 and CDR2 are SGHTA and FQGNSA. J lost 5 bases, V lost 1 base, and 10 bases had no gene match. There are 17 residues in the CDR3. The CDR3 region is CASSLVVSGAGTGELFF. The CDR3 DNA reads as TGTGCCAGCAGCTTAGTTGTAAGCGGGGCCGGAACCGGGGAGCTGTTTTTT. The variable domain in full, completed from reference TRBV7-2 and TRBJ2-2, reads GAGVSQSPSNKVTEKGKDVELRCDPISGHTALYWYRQSLGQGLEFLIYFQGNSAPDKSGLPSDRFSAERTGGSVSTLTIQRTQQEDSAVYLCASSLVVSGAGTGELFFGEGSRLTVL.

In the case of this clone: Other nucleotide sequences from this sample produce the same CDR3. This chain links TRBV4-3 with TRBJ2-7; D is perhaps TRBD1 (5 bases). Deletions cut 0 bases from V and 4 bases from J, with 10 bases between. CDR1 and CDR2 from the germline V gene are LGHNA and YSLEER. The CDR3 sequence is 14 residues long. This chain's CDR3 is CASSQDGQGYEQYF. The CDR3 bases are TGCGCCAGCAGCCAAGATGGGCAGGGTTACGAGCAGTACTTC.

The V call is TRBV4-1, the J call TRBJ1-1; the D gene is possibly TRBD1 (6 bases). Germline CDR1 and CDR2: MGHRA and YSYEKL. The length of the CDR3 is 12 residues. The V end lost 6 bases, the J end lost 7 bases, and 12 bases lay between the germline ends. This chain's CDR3 is CASRTGTGEAFF. In DNA, the CDR3 is TGCGCCAGCAGAACAGGGACGGGTGAAGCTTTCTTT.

The chain carries TRBV7-8 and TRBJ1-1; 8 nucleotides align to TRBD1. Unmatched junction bases numbered 7, after V lost 5 bases and J lost 11 bases. This CDR3 spans 12 amino acids. The germline CDR1 and CDR2 sequences are SGHVS and FQNEAQ. DNA of the CDR3: TGTGCCAGCAGCCCGACAGGGGATCGTGCTTTCTTT. As protein: CASSPTGDRAFF. Looking up the rest from reference TRBV7-8 and TRBJ1-1 gives the full variable domain: GAGVSQSPRYKVAKRGQDVALRCDPISGHVSLFWYQQALGQGPEFLTYFQNEAQLDKSGLPSDRFFAERPEGSVSTLKIQRTQQEDSAVYLCASSPTGDRAFFGQGTRLTVV.

The sample holds one count of this clone. V gene TRBV6-4 combines with J gene TRBJ2-6; D gene uncertain. Trimming removed 6 bases from V and 0 bases from J, with 12 bases in between. CDR3 length equals 16 residues. Germline V gene lookup returns CDR1 MRHNA and CDR2 SNTAGT. Written as DNA, the CDR3 is TGTGCCAGCAGCCGGGCCTCAAACTCTGGGGCCAACGTCCTGACTTTC. Protein sequence: CASSRASNSGANVLTF.

Remarks on this clone: A read error may account for a junction end that differs from germline. The chain carries TRBV6-1 and TRBJ2-1; TRBD2 aligns across 7 bases. CDR1 is MNHNS and CDR2 is SASEGT in the germline V gene. CDR3 length equals 16 residues. This CDR3 reads CASREESGEPYNEQFF. In nucleotides, the CDR3 is TGTGCCAGCAGAGAAGAAAGCGGGGAGCCCTACAATGAGCAGTTCTTC.

This chain joins TRBV5-4 and TRBJ2-7, with D tentatively TRBD2 (5 bases). The CDR3 is 13 residues long. Germline V gives CDR1 SGHNT, CDR2 YYREEE (reference sequence). Deletions cut 4 bases from V and 0 bases from J, with 8 bases between. This CDR3 reads CASSPGFSYEQYF. CDR3 nucleotide sequence: TGTGCCAGCAGCCCGGGATTCTCCTACGAGCAGTACTTC.